The following is a TCR beta chain sequence with its context. The antigen remains unidentified. Germline V gene sequence: CDR1 SGHTA, CDR2 FQGTGA. The CDR3 has 14 amino acids. The V gene lost 3 bases and the J gene lost 2 bases, with 11 bases spanning the gap. The sample is drawn from a study of T cell responses to AZD1222 COVID-19 vaccine. Overall study results and limits: There were mostly white British donors and more females than males, and clonal diversity was possibly underestimated. Baseline testing showed seropositivity in only five or six AZD1222 recipients.

Libraries were prepared by immunoSEQ multiplex PCR; TCRdb keeps only in-frame clonotypes and omits some of them. In the table there are about 72,000 clones, around 87% of which are singletons. The clonotype was recovered from an adult in good health. The chain recombines TRBV7-3 with TRBJ2-7, with D maybe TRBD1 (5 bases). Sequenced material: peripheral blood, taken on day 0 of AZD1222 vaccination. The CDR3 sequence: CASSLHQGPYEQYF. CDR3 sequence (DNA): TGTGCCAGCAGCTTGCATCAGGGCCCCTACGAGCAGTACTTC.